This T cell receptor beta chain appears in the sequencing data of a study of identical twins. TCRdb used MiXCR to reprocess the 5' RACE reads, holding one entry per CDR3 protein. Of 200,000 to 300,000 distinct CDR3 sequences in the sample, approximately 7% were seen once. A further study also used this sample, focusing on yellow fever vaccine responses in identical twins.

Sequenced: memory (CD45RO+) T cells sorted from blood. The sequence came from a woman aged 18-30 years in good health.

CDR3 coding DNA: TGTGCCAGCAGCCCCCTCCCGGCGGGAGGATACACCGGGGAGCTGTTTTTT. Translation gives CASSPLPAGGYTGELFF. The V call is TRBV7-3, the J call TRBJ2-2; 8 nucleotides line up with TRBD2. Per the germline V gene, CDR1 is SGHTA and CDR2 is FQGTGA. The CDR3 runs 17 residues. Trimming took 5 bases from V and 3 from J; bases not matched to a gene: 11.